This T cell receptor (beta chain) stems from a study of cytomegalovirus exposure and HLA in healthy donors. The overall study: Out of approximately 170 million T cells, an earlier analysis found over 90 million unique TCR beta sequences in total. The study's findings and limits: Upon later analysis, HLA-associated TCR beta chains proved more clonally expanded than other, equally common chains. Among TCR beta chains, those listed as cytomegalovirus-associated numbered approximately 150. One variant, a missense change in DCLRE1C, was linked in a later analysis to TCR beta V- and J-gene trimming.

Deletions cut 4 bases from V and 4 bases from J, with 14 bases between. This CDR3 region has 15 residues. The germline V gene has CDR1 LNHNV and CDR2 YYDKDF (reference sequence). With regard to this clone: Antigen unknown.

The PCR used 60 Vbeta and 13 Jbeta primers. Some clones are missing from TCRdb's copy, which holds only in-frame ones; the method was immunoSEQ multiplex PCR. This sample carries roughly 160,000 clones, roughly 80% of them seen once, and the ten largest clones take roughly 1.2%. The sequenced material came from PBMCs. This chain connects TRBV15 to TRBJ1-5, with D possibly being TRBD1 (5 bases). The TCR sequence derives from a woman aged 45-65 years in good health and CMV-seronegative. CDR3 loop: CATSNLAGWNQPQHF. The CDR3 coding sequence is TGTGCCACCAGCAATCTGGCAGGGTGGAATCAGCCCCAGCATTTT.